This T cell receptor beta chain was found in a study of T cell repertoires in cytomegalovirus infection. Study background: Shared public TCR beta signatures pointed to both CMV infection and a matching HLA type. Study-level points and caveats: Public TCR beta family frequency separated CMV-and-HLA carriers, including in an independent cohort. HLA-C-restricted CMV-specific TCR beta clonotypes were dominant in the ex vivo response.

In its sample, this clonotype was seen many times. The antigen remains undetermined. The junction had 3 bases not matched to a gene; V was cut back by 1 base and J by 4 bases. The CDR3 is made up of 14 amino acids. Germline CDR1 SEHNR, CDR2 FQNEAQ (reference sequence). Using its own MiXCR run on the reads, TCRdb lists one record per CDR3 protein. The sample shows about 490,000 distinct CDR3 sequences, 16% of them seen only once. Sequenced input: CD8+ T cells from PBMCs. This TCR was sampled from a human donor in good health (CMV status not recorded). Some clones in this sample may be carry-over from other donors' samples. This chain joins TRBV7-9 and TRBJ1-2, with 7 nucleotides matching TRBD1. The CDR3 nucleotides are TGTGCCAGCAGCTTAGAGGGGGCGGGCTATGGCTACACCTTC. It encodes CASSLEGAGYGYTF.